This T cell receptor (beta chain) came from a study of cytomegalovirus exposure and HLA in healthy donors. On the study more broadly: A preliminary data release comprised roughly 85 million unique TCRs obtained from HLA-typed donors.

The PCR ran on 60 Vbeta and 13 Jbeta primers. Libraries were prepared by immunoSEQ multiplex PCR; TCRdb keeps only in-frame clonotypes and omits some of them. The data contain under 200,000 clones, more than 65% of them seen just once; the ten biggest clones take up around 3.9%. Study-wide results and limits: Cytomegalovirus status was reportedly diagnosed by the classifier with high specificity and sensitivity. Beyond CMV serostatus, there was no information to go on about immune exposure. A later analysis revealed that TCR association rates differed between HLA loci, peaking at DRB1 and bottoming out at HLA-C.

Germline values: CDR1 LGHNA, CDR2 YSLEER. Trimming left V 0 bases short and J 5 bases short, with 8 bases between. This CDR3 region has 13 residues. As for this clone: Its antigen is unknown. The sample carries other DNA sequences with the same CDR3.

Material for sequencing was PBMCs. The chain uses TRBV4-3 and TRBJ2-7; D is possibly TRBD2 (5 bases). This clonotype was sampled from a man aged 45-60 years in good health and CMV-seronegative. Here the CDR3 reads CASSQDRGNEQYF. CDR3 bases: TGCGCCAGCAGCCAAGATCGGGGAAACGAGCAGTACTTC.